The 9 T cell receptor beta chains reported below all come from one sample, sequenced in a study of beta chain features in type 1 diabetes. cDNA synthesis used the whole RNA isolate, giving expressed TCRB sequences. Profiled with immunoSEQ multiplex PCR; TCRdb holds only in-frame clones, not every one. Found here are roughly 40,000 clones, 45% to 50% of them singletons; the top ten hold around 0.7%. Sequenced input: central memory CD4+ T cells from blood. These receptors originate from a woman younger than 35 in good health.

V gene TRBV7-9 combines with J gene TRBJ2-1; 8 nucleotides match TRBD2. V lost 5 bases and J lost 12; bases outside the gene matches: 18. The CDR3 sequence is 16 residues long. Germline V CDR1 and CDR2: SEHNR, FQNEAQ (reference sequence). The CDR3 nucleotides are TGTGCCAGCAGCCCACCGGGACTAGTTGGGGCTGGTGGGCAGTTCTTC. It yields the protein CASSPPGLVGAGGQFF. Variable domain in full (rest from reference TRBV7-9 and TRBJ2-1): DTGVSQNPRHKITKRGQNVTFRCDPISEHNRLYWYRQTLGQGPEFLTYFQNEAQLEKSRLLSDRFSAERPKGSFSTLEIQRTEQGDSAMYLCASSPPGLVGAGGQFFGPGTRLTVL.

This sequence joins TRBV5-1 and TRBJ2-7, with TRBD2 matching 11 bases. The CDR3 covers 15 residues. V lost 0 bases, J lost 5 bases, and 4 bases stayed unmatched. Per the germline V gene, CDR1 is SGHRS and CDR2 is YFSETQ. This CDR3 reads CASSLEVTSGNEQYF. The DNA for the CDR3 is TGCGCCAGCAGCTTGGAGGTGACTAGCGGGAACGAGCAGTACTTC.

This clone was counted a few times. The V gene is TRBV2, the J gene TRBJ2-1; 8 nucleotides align to TRBD2. This CDR3 contains 13 residues. Trimming removed 7 bases from V and 10 bases from J; junction bases left unmatched: 9. Germline values: CDR1 SNHLY, CDR2 FYNNEI. The CDR3 sequence: CASIQREFNEQFF. The CDR3 bases are TGTGCCAGCATTCAGCGGGAGTTTAACGAGCAGTTCTTC.

The chain employs TRBV2 and TRBJ2-7; D might be TRBD2 (5 bases). This CDR3 is built from 12 residues. Per the germline V gene, CDR1 is SNHLY and CDR2 is FYNNEI. V gave up 6 bases and J gave up 2 bases, with 8 bases separating them. The CDR3 sequence is CASRAGTYEQYF. CDR3 coding DNA: TGTGCCAGCAGGGCCGGGACCTACGAGCAGTACTTC.

The chain uses TRBV4-1 and TRBJ2-7; possible D gene TRBD2, 5 bases. The CDR3 contains 16 residues. Germline V gene sequence: CDR1 MGHRA, CDR2 YSYEKL. V dropped 0 bases and J dropped 12 bases, with 24 bases sitting between them. The CDR3 DNA sequence: TGCGCCAGCAGCCAAGATCTGGCGTCTCCAGGAGGTGAAGGGTACTTC. Residues: CASSQDLASPGGEGYF.

The chain recombines TRBV13 with TRBJ2-3; 10 nucleotides align to TRBD2. CDR3 length: 19 residues. Trimming cost V 2 bases and J 0 bases; bases outside gene matches: 11. The germline gives CDR1 PRHDT, CDR2 FYEKMQ (reference sequence). The CDR3 bases are TGTGCCAGCAGCTTAAGTCTAGCGGGAGTGGGGACTAGCACAGATACGCAGTATTTT. It specifies CASSLSLAGVGTSTDTQYF.

This chain connects TRBV11-3 to TRBJ1-5; 8 bases align to TRBD1. The germline V gene has CDR1 SGHNT and CDR2 YENEEA. CDR3 length equals 18 residues. V was pared by 0 bases and J by 11 bases, with 18 bases of the junction left unmatched. The CDR3: CASSLDKDRVPPYKSQHF. The CDR3 coding sequence is TGTGCCAGCAGCTTAGATAAGGACAGGGTCCCCCCGTATAAGTCCCAGCATTTT.

The V gene is TRBV10-3, the J gene TRBJ1-5; D call uncertain. With 7 bases removed from V and 3 bases from J, the gap between germline ends came to 10 bases. Germline CDR1 and CDR2: ENHRY and SYGVKD. The CDR3 spans 13 residues. The CDR3 protein is CAIKDFDNQPQHF. DNA of the CDR3: TGTGCCATCAAGGACTTTGACAATCAGCCCCAGCATTTT.

The J gene is TRBJ2-7, the V gene TRBV4-1, with D maybe TRBD1 (6 bases). V lost 3 bases to trimming and J lost 2 bases, with 20 bases between them. From germline, CDR1 is MGHRA and CDR2 YSYEKL. The CDR3 runs 17 residues. The CDR3, as DNA: TGCGCCAGCAGCCAGGGGACACACATTTCAGGTACCTACGAGCAGTACTTC. This gives the protein CASSQGTHISGTYEQYF.